The present entry profiles one TCR beta chain with its context. Its matching antigen is unknown. The CDR3 runs to 15 residues. After removal of 8 bases from V and 5 bases from J, the junction contained 12 bases not matched to a gene. Per germline, CDR1 MDHEN and CDR2 SYDVKM. These data come from a study of shared clonotypes between healthy human individuals. About the study: CD4 naive cells filled three plates per donor, CD4 memory three, CD8 naive two and CD8 memory one. Study-level findings and limits: Non-shared clonotypes showed lower generation probabilities than clonotypes common to all four donors.

Genomic DNA per cell subset filled all wells of several immunoSEQ plates. Libraries were prepared by immunoSEQ multiplex PCR; TCRdb keeps only in-frame clonotypes and omits some of them. The table includes millions of clones, roughly 93% detected once. The V call is TRBV28, the J call TRBJ2-5, with 9 bases lining up with TRBD2. The clonotype comes from a man aged 18 to 29 in good health. Some clones in this sample may be carry-over from other donors' samples. Sequencing used naive CD4+ T cells from PBMCs. The subset denotes: CD45RA+ positively selected. This chain's CDR3 is CASQGGLAGFETQYF. In nucleotides, the CDR3 is TGTGCCAGCCAGGGGGGGCTAGCGGGATTCGAGACCCAGTACTTC.